Described below is a single T cell receptor (beta chain) sequence and its context. This sample stems from a study of blood T cell repertoires in COVID-19. The CDR3 spans 13 residues. Germline V gene data show CDR1 as MNHNY and CDR2 as SVGAGI (reference sequence). Trimming took 5 bases from V and 5 from J, leaving 12 bases between them. TCRdb's copy holds only in-frame clones and misses some; the assay was immunoSEQ multiplex PCR. The sample includes tens of thousands of clones, 80% to 85% of them seen just once. The material sequenced was peripheral blood. This clonotype was sampled from a human donor in a cohort sampled during active COVID-19. The genes are TRBV6-6 and TRBJ1-2, with D possibly matching TRBD1 (6 bases). The CDR3 sequence is CASSPDRTYGYTF. CDR3 nucleotide sequence: TGTGCCAGCAGTCCGGACAGAACATATGGCTACACCTTC.